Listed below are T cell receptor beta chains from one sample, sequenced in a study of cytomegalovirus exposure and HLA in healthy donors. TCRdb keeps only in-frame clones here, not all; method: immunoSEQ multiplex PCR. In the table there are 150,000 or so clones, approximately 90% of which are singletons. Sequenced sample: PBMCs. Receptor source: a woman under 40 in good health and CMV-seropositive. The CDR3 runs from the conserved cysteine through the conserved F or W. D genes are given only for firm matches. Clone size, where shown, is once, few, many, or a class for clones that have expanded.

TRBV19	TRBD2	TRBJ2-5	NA	TGTGCCAGTAGTAACCCCCCCCTACTAGCGGGGGTTCAAGAGACCCAGTACTTC	CASSNPPLLAGVQETQYF
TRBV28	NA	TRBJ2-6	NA	TGTGCCAGCGGAGTGATTCCCGGGACAGCGGGTGGGGCCAACGTCCTGACTTTC	CASGVIPGTAGGANVLTF
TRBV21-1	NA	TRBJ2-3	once	TGTGCCAGCAGCGGGCGGGACAGGAGCACAGATACGCAGTATTTT	CASSGRDRSTDTQYF
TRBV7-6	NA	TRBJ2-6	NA	TGTGCCAGCAGCTTAGAATACTCTGGGGCCAACGTCCTGACTTTC	CASSLEYSGANVLTF
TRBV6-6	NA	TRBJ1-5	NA	TGTGCCAGCAGCAACGGGGCAGGGGATCAGCCCCAGCATTTT	CASSNGAGDQPQHF
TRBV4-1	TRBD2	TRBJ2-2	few	TGCGCCAGCAGCCAAGCTGGACTAGCGGGGAAAAAGACCGGGGAGCTGTTTTTT	CASSQAGLAGKKTGELFF
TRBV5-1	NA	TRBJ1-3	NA	TGCGCCAGCAGCGTGGTCGGGACTGCCGGAAACACCATATATTTT	CASSVVGTAGNTIYF
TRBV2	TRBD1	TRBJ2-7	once	TGTGCCAGCAGTGGCCGGACAGGGAGACCCTACGAGCAGTACTTC	CASSGRTGRPYEQYF
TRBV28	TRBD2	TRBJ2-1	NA	TGTGCCAGCAGTTACCCCCTTGGACTAGCGGGCGACGAGCAGTTCTTC	CASSYPLGLAGDEQFF
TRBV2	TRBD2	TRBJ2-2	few	TGTGCCAGCAGATCGGGGGGGTACACCGGGGAGCTGTTTTTT	CASRSGGYTGELFF
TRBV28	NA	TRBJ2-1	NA	TGTGCCAGCAGTTTGAGGGGGTACAATGAGCAGTTCTTC	CASSLRGYNEQFF
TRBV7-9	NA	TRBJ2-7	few	TGTGCCAGCAGCGATCCGGGACTCCTCTCCTACGAGCAGTACTTC	CASSDPGLLSYEQYF
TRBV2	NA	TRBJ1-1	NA	TGTGCCAGCAGTCGGGCACAGGGCGACACTGAAGCTTTCTTT	CASSRAQGDTEAFF
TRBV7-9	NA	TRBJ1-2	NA	TGTGCCAGCAGCCCTCGGGGAGGACAAACCACCTTC	CASSPRGGQTTF
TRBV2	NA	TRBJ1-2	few	TGTGCCAGCGCCACACGTCCGGGCCAGGGCCGAGATGGCTACACCTTC	CASATRPGQGRDGYTF
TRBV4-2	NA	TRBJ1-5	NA	TGTGCCAGCAGCCAACCGTTTAATCAGCCCCAGCATTTT	CASSQPFNQPQHF
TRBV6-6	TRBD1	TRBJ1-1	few	TGTGCCAGCAGTTCGGGACAGTACACTGAAGCTTTCTTT	CASSSGQYTEAFF
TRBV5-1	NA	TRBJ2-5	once	TGCGCCAGCAGCTTGGCGGTACAAGAGACCCAGTACTTC	CASSLAVQETQYF
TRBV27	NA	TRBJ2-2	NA	TGTGCCAGCAGTTTACGGGAGAACACCGGGGAGCTGTTTTTT	CASSLRENTGELFF
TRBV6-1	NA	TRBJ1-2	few	TGTGCCAGCAGTGAGCGGGGAAGTAGCGGCTACACCTTC	CASSERGSSGYTF
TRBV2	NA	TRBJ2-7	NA	TGTGCCAGCAGTGAGCAAGGGAGTGCCTCCTACGAGCAGTACTTC	CASSEQGSASYEQYF
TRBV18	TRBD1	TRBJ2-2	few	TGTGCCAGCTCAGCGACAGGGGACACCGGGGAGCTGTTTTTT	CASSATGDTGELFF
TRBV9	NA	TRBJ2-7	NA	TGTGCCAGCAGCGCGAACAGGGATCCCTACGAGCAGTACTTC	CASSANRDPYEQYF
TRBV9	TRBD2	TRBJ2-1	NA	TGTGCCAGCAGCGCGGGGACTAGCGGGGTCTATGAGCAGTTCTTC	CASSAGTSGVYEQFF
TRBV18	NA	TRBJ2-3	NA	TGTGCCAGCTCACCGGACACTAGCACAGATACGCAGTATTTT	CASSPDTSTDTQYF
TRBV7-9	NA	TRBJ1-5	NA	TGTGCCAGCAGCCCCTTGGTTGGGGGGAGCAATCAGCCCCAGCATTTT	CASSPLVGGSNQPQHF
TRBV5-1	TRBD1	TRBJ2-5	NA	TGCGCCAGCAGCTTTCAGGACAGGTATGGAGAGACCCAGTACTTC	CASSFQDRYGETQYF
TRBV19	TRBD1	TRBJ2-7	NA	TGTGCCAGTAGACCGACAGGGGCCTACGAGCAGTACTTC	CASRPTGAYEQYF
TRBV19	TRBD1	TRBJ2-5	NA	TGTGCCAGTAGTATAGGAGGGACAGGGCAAGAGACCCAGTACTTC	CASSIGGTGQETQYF
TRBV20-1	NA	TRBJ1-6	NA	TGCAGTGCTAGCAGGTATTCACCCCTCCACTTT	CSASRYSPLHF
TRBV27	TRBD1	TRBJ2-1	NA	TGTGCCAGCAGTTTCTTCGCCGGGACAGAAAGGCATGAGCAGTTCTTC	CASSFFAGTERHEQFF
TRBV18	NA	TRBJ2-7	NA	TGTGCCAGCTCGCGATCAACAGGAAAGCAGTACTTC	CASSRSTGKQYF
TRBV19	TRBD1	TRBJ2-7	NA	TGTGCCAGTAGTATTGGGACAGCTTCCTACGAGCAGTACTTC	CASSIGTASYEQYF
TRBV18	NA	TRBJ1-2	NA	TGTGCCAGCTCACCACGGGCAGGGTATCATACTAACTATGGCTACACCTTC	CASSPRAGYHTNYGYTF
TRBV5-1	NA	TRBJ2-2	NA	TGCGCCAGCGATCCCGGCCCGGGCGGGGAGCTGTTTTTT	CASDPGPGGELFF
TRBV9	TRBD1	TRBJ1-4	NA	TGTGCCAGCAGCGAACAGGGGATGCCGGAAAAACTGTTTTTT	CASSEQGMPEKLFF
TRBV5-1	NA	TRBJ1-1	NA	TGCGCCAGCAGCCCCCAGACGGGGAACACTGAAGCTTTCTTT	CASSPQTGNTEAFF
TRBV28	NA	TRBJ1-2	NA	TGTGCCAGCAGTCTCTCGACAGGAGCTAACTATGGCTACACCTTC	CASSLSTGANYGYTF
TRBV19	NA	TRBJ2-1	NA	TGTGCCAGTAGTATCGGAGTTTACAATGAGCAGTTCTTC	CASSIGVYNEQFF
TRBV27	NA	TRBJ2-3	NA	TGTGCCAGCAGTTTTTTACTGAGAGATACGCAGTATTTT	CASSFLLRDTQYF
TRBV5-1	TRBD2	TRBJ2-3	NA	TGCGCCAGCAGCTTGCCCGGACTAGCGGGAGGCAGCACAGATACGCAGTATTTT	CASSLPGLAGGSTDTQYF